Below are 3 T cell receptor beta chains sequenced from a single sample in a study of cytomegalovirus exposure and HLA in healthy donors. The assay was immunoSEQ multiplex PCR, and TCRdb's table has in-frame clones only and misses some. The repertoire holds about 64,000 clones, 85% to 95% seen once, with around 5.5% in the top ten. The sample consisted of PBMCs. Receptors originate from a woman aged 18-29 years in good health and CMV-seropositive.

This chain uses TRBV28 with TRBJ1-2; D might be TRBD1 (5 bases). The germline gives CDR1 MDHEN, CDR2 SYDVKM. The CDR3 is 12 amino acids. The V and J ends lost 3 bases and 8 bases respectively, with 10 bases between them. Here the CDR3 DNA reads TGTGCCAGCAGTTTGACCGGGGGGGGCTACACCTTC. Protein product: CASSLTGGGYTF.

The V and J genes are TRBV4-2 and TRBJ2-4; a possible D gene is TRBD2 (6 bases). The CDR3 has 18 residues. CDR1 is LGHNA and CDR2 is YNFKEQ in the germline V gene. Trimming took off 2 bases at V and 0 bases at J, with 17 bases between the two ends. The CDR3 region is CASSQREVPLLAKNIQYF. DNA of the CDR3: TGTGCCAGCAGCCAAAGGGAGGTGCCTCTATTAGCCAAAAACATTCAGTACTTC.

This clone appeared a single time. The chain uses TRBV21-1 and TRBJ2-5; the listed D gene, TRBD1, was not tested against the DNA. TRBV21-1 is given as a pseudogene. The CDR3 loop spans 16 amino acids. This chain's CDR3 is CASSKNRDREQETQYF. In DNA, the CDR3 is TGTGCCAGCAGCAAGAACCGGGACAGAGAACAAGAGACCCAGTACTTC.